The source of this TCR beta chain is a study of identical twins. Study-level results: Where out-of-frame alpha sequences were twin-shared, they showed excess low generation probability.

Germline CDR1 is SQVTM and CDR2 is ANQGSEA. Trimming at V came to 5 bases and at J to 2 bases, leaving 7 bases not matched to a gene. This CDR3 has 14 amino acids. A word on this clonotype: The antigen is undetermined.

TCRdb ran MiXCR on the 5' RACE reads and lists one entry per CDR3 protein. The table shows around 240,000 distinct CDR3 sequences, with roughly a tenth occurring only once. This rearrangement joins TRBV29-1 to TRBJ2-7, with 9 bases lining up with TRBD2. Input material: memory T cells sorted from blood. This receptor was identified in a man aged 50-60 years in good health. CDR3: CSVKAGGGTYEQYF. CDR3 in DNA: TGCAGCGTTAAGGCGGGAGGGGGTACCTACGAGCAGTACTTC.